These 2 T cell receptor beta chains originate from one sample sequenced in a study of CXCR3-negative and CXCR3-positive naive CD8 T cells (dated by TCRdb to about 2019). Reads for this sample came from a NextSeq 550. The Human TCR Profiling Kit (MiLaboratory) was used to make UMI-labeled 5' RACE TRB cDNA libraries. Reprocessed by TCRdb, the reads give a single entry per CDR3 protein sequence, without DNA. The sample table records 100,000 to 150,000 distinct CDR3 sequences. The top ten clones comprise roughly 0.29% of the sample. The sample was naive CXCR3- CD8+ T cells from blood. This sample's cell subset or site label indicates: CD45RO-CCR7+CD27+CD95- naive CD8+ T cells lacking CXCR3 (TNR3-). These TCRs come from a human donor in good health. Some clones in this sample may be carry-over from other donors' samples.

The chain has TRBV19 and TRBJ1-1. Germline-derived CDR1 and CDR2 are LNHDA and SQIVND (reference sequence). This CDR3 has 13 residues. The CDR3 spells CASGVKANTEAFF.

This rearrangement joins TRBV25-1 to TRBJ2-1; the TRBD2 assignment by TCRdb is unverifiable without DNA. This CDR3 has 12 residues. Per the germline V gene, CDR1 is MGHDK and CDR2 is SYGVNS. The chain's CDR3 is CASSVSRNEQFF.